The T cell receptor (beta chain) described here comes from a study of cytomegalovirus exposure and HLA in healthy donors. General study points: Excluded: some indistinguishable V segments such as TRBV6-2 and TRBV6-3. It was likely that a cluster of highly shared sequence variants was a sequencing artifact.

Germline-derived CDR1 and CDR2 are MNHNY and SVGAGI (reference sequence). This CDR3 is 15 amino acids long. The V end was cut by 0 bases, the J end by 0 bases, with 7 bases between. Concerning this clone: Its target is not known.

PCR employed 60 Vbeta and 13 Jbeta primers. Sequencing was performed with immunoSEQ multiplex PCR; in TCRdb, only in-frame clones are kept and a portion is missing. The table includes approximately 150,000 clones, approximately 80% detected once. This sequence originates from a man aged 18 to 30 in good health and CMV-seronegative. The J gene is TRBJ2-3, the V gene TRBV6-6; D might be TRBD1 (6 bases). The sequenced sample consisted of PBMCs. CDR3 protein: CASSYSRGSTDTQYF. CDR3 nucleotide sequence: TGTGCCAGCAGTTACTCAAGGGGGAGCACAGATACGCAGTATTTT.